The source of this TCR beta chain is a study of neurological immune-mediated disorders. TCRdb passed the 5' RACE reads through MiXCR, listing each CDR3 protein once. This table holds about 48,000 distinct CDR3 sequences, roughly 12% found once. Stated time point: longitudinal time-point 3. The sequenced sample consisted of PBMCs. The receptor was isolated from a male donor with HTLV-1-associated myelopathy (HAM/TSP).

The CDR3 DNA reads TGCAGTGCTAGAGCTCTAGCGGGGGCGGTAGATACGCAGTATTTT. Translating gives CSARALAGAVDTQYF. This rearrangement joins TRBV20-1 to TRBJ2-3, with 10 bases identical to TRBD2. After removal of 1 base from V and 5 bases from J, the junction contained 6 bases not matched to a gene. In germline, CDR1 is DFQATT, CDR2 SNEGSKA (reference sequence). This CDR3 is 15 amino acids long.